A single sample gave rise to the 14 T cell receptor beta chains below, sequenced in a study of T cell responses to AZD1222 COVID-19 vaccine. Libraries were prepared by immunoSEQ multiplex PCR; TCRdb keeps only in-frame clonotypes and omits some of them. The table lists roughly 140,000 clones, roughly nine tenths of them singletons. The source material was peripheral blood, sampled after recovery from COVID-19. These receptors were obtained from an adult who had recovered from COVID-19.

The rearrangement links TRBV7-7 to TRBJ2-1; TRBD2 matches 10 bases. With 5 bases clipped from V and 10 bases from J, the junction kept 8 bases outside the gene matches. The germline V gene encodes CDR1 SSHAT and CDR2 FNYEAQ (reference sequence). This CDR3 region has 14 residues. This chain's CDR3 is CASSTSGGAREQFF. The CDR3 bases are TGTGCCAGCAGCACCAGCGGGGGGGCAAGGGAGCAGTTCTTC.

V and J are TRBV19 and TRBJ1-6; 7 nucleotides match TRBD1. Per germline, CDR1 LNHDA and CDR2 SQIVND (reference sequence). CDR3 length: 15 amino acids. V lost 5 bases and J lost 10; bases outside the gene matches: 11. The CDR3 nucleotides read TGTGCCAGTAGTCAACTACAGGGGTTTAACTCACCCCTCCACTTT. Amino acid sequence: CASSQLQGFNSPLHF.

The J gene is TRBJ1-5, the V gene TRBV5-6; TRBD1 matches 7 bases. The junction had 10 bases not matched to a gene; V was cut back by 4 bases and J by 0 bases. The CDR3 loop spans 17 amino acids. In germline, CDR1 is SGHDT, CDR2 YYEEEE. The CDR3 DNA is TGTGCCAGCAGCGCCATACAGGGGACTTATAGCAATCAGCCCCAGCATTTT. The encoded protein is CASSAIQGTYSNQPQHF.

The gene calls are TRBV3-1 (or the pseudogene TRBV3-2) and TRBJ2-7; no clear D. The CDR3 loop spans 14 amino acids. Germline CDR1 LGHDT, CDR2 YNNKEL (reference sequence). V gave up 2 bases and J gave up 3 bases, with 11 bases separating them. The CDR3, as DNA: TGTGCCAGCAGCCAACAGGTCGACTTCTACGAGCAGTACTTC. Encoded protein: CASSQQVDFYEQYF.

The V and J genes are TRBV6-5 and TRBJ1-1, with D possibly TRBD1 on 6 matching bases. Per germline, CDR1 MNHEY and CDR2 SVGAGI. The CDR3 totals 12 residues. The germline V and J ends were trimmed by 7 bases and 7 bases, with 13 bases remaining between them. The CDR3 sequence is CASTNRGYEAFF. The DNA of the CDR3 is TGTGCCAGCACTAATAGGGGGTATGAAGCTTTCTTT.

The chain combines TRBV28 with TRBJ1-1, with TRBD1 matching over 8 bases. Trimming at V came to 7 bases and at J to 8 bases, leaving 12 bases not matched to a gene. This CDR3 contains 14 residues. From germline, CDR1 is MDHEN and CDR2 SYDVKM. This CDR3 reads CASNGGAGGLEAFF. Here the CDR3 DNA reads TGTGCCAGCAACGGGGGGGCAGGGGGCTTAGAAGCTTTCTTT.

V and J are TRBV5-1 and TRBJ2-5, with 8 bases matching TRBD1. This CDR3 comprises 14 residues. Unmatched junction bases numbered 3, after V lost 4 bases and J lost 1 base. CDR1 is SGHRS, CDR2 YFSETQ, per germline. The CDR3 here is CASSPGTGQETQYF. The CDR3 nucleotides are TGCGCCAGCAGCCCGGGGACAGGCCAAGAGACCCAGTACTTC.

This chain links TRBV15 with TRBJ1-4; D call uncertain. The V gene lost 1 base and the J gene lost 8 bases, with 11 bases spanning the gap. The CDR3 runs 14 residues. Germline V gene data show CDR1 as LNHNV and CDR2 as YYDKDF (reference sequence). The CDR3: CATSRGLDGEKLFF. DNA for the CDR3: TGTGCCACCAGCAGAGGGCTCGACGGAGAAAAACTGTTTTTT. Full variable domain (remainder filled in from reference TRBV15 and TRBJ1-4): DAMVIQNPRYQVTQFGKPVTLSCSQTLNHNVMYWYQQKSSQAPKLLFHYYDKDFNNEADTPDNFQSRRPNTSFCFLDIRSPGLGDTAMYLCATSRGLDGEKLFFGSGTQLSVL.

The rearrangement uses TRBV28 and TRBJ1-2, with D possibly matching TRBD1 (5 bases). The CDR3 has 12 amino acids. Trimming removed 3 bases from V and 8 bases from J, with 10 bases in between. CDR1 is MDHEN and CDR2 is SYDVKM in the germline V gene. CDR3 nucleotides: TGTGCCAGCAGTTTGGGGCTTTTGGGCTACACCTTC. Translating gives CASSLGLLGYTF.

The chain joins TRBV6-5 to TRBJ1-2, with D unresolved. This CDR3 has 14 amino acids. Germline CDR1 reads MNHEY; CDR2 reads SVGAGI. The germline V and J ends were trimmed by 4 bases and 4 bases, with 13 bases remaining between them. The CDR3 reads CASSSQPEGYGYTF. The CDR3 DNA sequence: TGTGCCAGCAGTTCCCAACCGGAGGGCTATGGCTACACCTTC.

This clone was counted between two and nine times. J is TRBJ1-2 and V is TRBV4-1; the match to TRBD1 covers 7 bases. From germline, CDR1 is MGHRA and CDR2 YSYEKL. This CDR3 is built from 14 residues. J gave up 8 bases and V 0 bases, and 6 bases lay outside the gene matches. CDR3 DNA sequence: TGCGCCAGCAGCCAAGAAACAGGGGAAAGGGGCTACACCTTC. Translated: CASSQETGERGYTF.

This clone occurred a few times. V is TRBV7-2 and J is TRBJ1-1; D remains ambiguous. The germline V gene has CDR1 SGHTA and CDR2 FQGNSA. The V and J ends lost 1 base and 1 base respectively, with 4 bases between them. The CDR3 is 13 residues long. CDR3 sequence (DNA): TGTGCCAGCAGCTTAGAGGCGAACACTGAAGCTTTCTTT. It is translated as CASSLEANTEAFF.

The DNA of the CDR3 is TGCGCCAGCAGCACGGGACTAGCGGCTTCGACCGGGGAGCTGTTTTTT. This translates into CASSTGLAASTGELFF. This chain uses TRBV5-1 with TRBJ2-2, with TRBD2 identical over 11 bases. Trimming cost V 4 bases and J 5 bases; bases outside gene matches: 7. This CDR3 comprises 16 residues. CDR1 is SGHRS, CDR2 YFSETQ, per germline. The full variable domain, rest sourced from reference TRBV5-1 and TRBJ2-2, is KAGVTQTPRYLIKTRGQQVTLSCSPISGHRSVSWYQQTPGQGLQFLFEYFSETQRNKGNFPGRFSGRQFSNSRSEMNVSTLELGDSALYLCASSTGLAASTGELFFGEGSRLTVL.

J is TRBJ2-7 and V is TRBV28, with D maybe TRBD1 (6 bases). Germline CDR1 reads MDHEN; CDR2 reads SYDVKM. This CDR3 has 14 amino acids. Between the trimmed V and J ends, which lost 4 bases and 6 bases, there was a span of 16 bases. CDR3 amino acids: CASSSRYRGGEQYF. The DNA of the CDR3 is TGTGCCAGCAGTTCGCGCTATCGAGGGGGCGAGCAGTACTTC.